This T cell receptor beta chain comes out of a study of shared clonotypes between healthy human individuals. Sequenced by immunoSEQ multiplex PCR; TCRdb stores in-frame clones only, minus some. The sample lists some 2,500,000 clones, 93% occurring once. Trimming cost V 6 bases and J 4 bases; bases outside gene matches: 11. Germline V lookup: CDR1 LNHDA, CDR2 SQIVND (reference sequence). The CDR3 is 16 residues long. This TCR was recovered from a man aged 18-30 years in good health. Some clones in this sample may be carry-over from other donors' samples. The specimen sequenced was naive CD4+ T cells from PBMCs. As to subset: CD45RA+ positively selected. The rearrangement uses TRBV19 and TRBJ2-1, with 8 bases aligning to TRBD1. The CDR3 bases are TGTGCCAGTAGCTCGACAGGGGCCCTGGCTTACAATGAGCAGTTCTTC. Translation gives CASSSTGALAYNEQFF.